Given below is one T cell receptor (beta chain) in context. No antigen is known for it. This entry is derived from a study of T cells after yellow fever vaccination. Study-level background: SMART-Seq v4 Ultra Low Input prepared the low-cell-number fractions.

General observations from the study: Detected again after the booster were most primary-vaccination clones, at about 96% CD4 and 80% to 90% CD8.

TCRdb re-analysed the 5' RACE reads in MiXCR, keeping a single row per CDR3 protein. This table has around 300,000 distinct CDR3 sequences, over 4% appearing once. The CDR3 extends over 15 amino acids. Germline CDR1 is SQVTM and CDR2 is ANQGSEA. The V gene lost 0 bases and the J gene lost 2 bases, with 13 bases spanning the gap. This TCR came from a man younger than 35 who received the YFV17D yellow fever vaccine. The material sequenced was PBMCs, taken 5 days after the yellow fever booster vaccination. The chain links TRBV29-1 to TRBJ2-5; maybe TRBD2 (7 bases). The CDR3 here is CSVEDPRGGQETQYF. The DNA of the CDR3 is TGCAGCGTTGAAGACCCCAGGGGAGGGCAAGAGACCCAGTACTTC.